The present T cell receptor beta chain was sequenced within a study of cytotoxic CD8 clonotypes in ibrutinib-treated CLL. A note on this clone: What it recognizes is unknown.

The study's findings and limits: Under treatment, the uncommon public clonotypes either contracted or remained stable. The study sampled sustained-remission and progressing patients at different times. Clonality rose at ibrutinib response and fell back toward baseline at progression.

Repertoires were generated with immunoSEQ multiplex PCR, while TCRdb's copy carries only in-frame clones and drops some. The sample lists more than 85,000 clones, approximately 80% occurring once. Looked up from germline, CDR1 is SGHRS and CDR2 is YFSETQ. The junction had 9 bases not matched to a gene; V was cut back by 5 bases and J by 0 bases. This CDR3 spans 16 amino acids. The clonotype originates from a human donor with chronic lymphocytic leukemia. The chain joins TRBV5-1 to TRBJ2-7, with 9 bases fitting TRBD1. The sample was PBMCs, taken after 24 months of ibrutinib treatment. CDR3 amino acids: CASRFAGTGFSYEQYF. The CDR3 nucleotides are TGCGCCAGCAGATTCGCCGGGACAGGGTTCTCCTACGAGCAGTACTTC.